The rows below give T cell receptor beta chains drawn from one sample of a study of sequential checkpoint blockade in melanoma. TCRdb's copy holds only in-frame clones and misses some; the assay was immunoSEQ multiplex PCR. The sample shows approximately 10,000 clones, about 77% of them seen only once. This specimen consisted of CD8+ T cells sorted from blood (inferred from file names), obtained from a patient given nivolumab and ipilimumab in sequence. The receptors derive from a human donor with melanoma. CDR3s include the opening cysteine and the closing phenylalanine or tryptophan. D genes are given only for firm matches. Clone size is shown for a subset of rows, as once, few, many or a class of expanded clone.

clone_size	v_call	d_call	j_call	cdr3_nt	cdr3_aa
few	TRBV11-2	NA	TRBJ2-3	TGTGCCAGCAGCTTAGATCCCACGGGGAAGTATTTT	CASSLDPTGKYF
NA	TRBV6-1	TRBD2	TRBJ2-7	TGTGCCAGCAGTGGCCGGACTAGCGGGAGCTATTACGAGCAGTACTTC	CASSGRTSGSYYEQYF
NA	TRBV7-9	NA	TRBJ2-7	TGTGCCAGCAGCTTAGCAGTGGGGGGCGAGCAGTACTTC	CASSLAVGGEQYF
few	TRBV6-1	NA	TRBJ1-4	TGTGCCAGCAGCTCCGGGGGGGATGAAAAACTGTTTTTT	CASSSGGDEKLFF
NA	TRBV6-1	TRBD1	TRBJ2-2	TGTGCCAGCAGTGTCGGACAGGGTACCACCGGGGAGCTGTTTTTT	CASSVGQGTTGELFF
NA	TRBV28	NA	TRBJ1-1	TGTGCCAGCAGCTCCCCGGGGGTACAAGCTTTCTTT	CASSSPGVQAFF
NA	TRBV7-3	NA	TRBJ2-5	TGTGCCAGCAGCCGCGGGACCTCCGAAGGGAAAGAGACCCAGTACTTC	CASSRGTSEGKETQYF
NA	TRBV28	NA	TRBJ2-7	TGTGCCAGCAGGCCCCTCGGTGGGACTGAATACTCCTACGAGCAGTACTTC	CASRPLGGTEYSYEQYF
few	TRBV28	NA	TRBJ2-2	TGTGCCAGCAGTTTACAGGGAACCGGGGAGCTGTTTTTT	CASSLQGTGELFF
NA	TRBV27	NA	TRBJ2-3	TGTGCCAGCAGTCGACAGGACATAGATACGCAGTATTTT	CASSRQDIDTQYF
NA	TRBV5-1	TRBD1	TRBJ1-2	TGCGCCAGCAGCCCAACTTTAACAGGGGCAGTCGGCGGCTACACCTTC	CASSPTLTGAVGGYTF
NA	TRBV14	TRBD2	TRBJ2-1	TGTGCCAGCAGCCAGATCGCAGTTAGCGGGAAATACAATGAGCAGTTCTTC	CASSQIAVSGKYNEQFF
NA	TRBV30	NA	TRBJ2-7	TGTGCCTGGACCCCAGGGTCCTTTTGGGACGAGCAGTACTTC	CAWTPGSFWDEQYF
NA	TRBV15	TRBD1	TRBJ2-1	TGTGCCACTTCCCGGGACAGGGGGCTCGATGAGCAGTTCTTC	CATSRDRGLDEQFF
NA	TRBV28	NA	TRBJ1-4	TGTGCCAGCAGTTTACGGGGGGCAGATGAAAAACTGTTTTTT	CASSLRGADEKLFF
NA	TRBV10-2	NA	TRBJ2-7	TGCGCCAGCAGGAGTGGCGGATCCTACGAGCAGTACTTC	CASRSGGSYEQYF
NA	TRBV27	NA	TRBJ2-1	TGTGCCAGCAGTTTCGTAGCGGCCTACAATGAGCAGTTCTTC	CASSFVAAYNEQFF
NA	TRBV11-2	TRBD2	TRBJ2-2	TGTGCCAGCAGCTCGCAGCTAGCGGGAGTAACCGGGGAGCTGTTTTTT	CASSSQLAGVTGELFF
few	TRBV6-4	TRBD2	TRBJ2-2	TGTGCCAGCAGCGAAGCGGGAGCGGGCACCGGGGAGCTGTTTTTT	CASSEAGAGTGELFF
NA	TRBV6-5	TRBD2	TRBJ2-5	TGTGCCAGCACCCAGGACACGACTAGCGGGAGAACCCAGTACTTC	CASTQDTTSGRTQYF
NA	TRBV27	TRBD2	TRBJ2-1	TGTGCCAGCAGTTTATCCCCTCTAGCGGGAGTGAACAATGAGCAGTTCTTC	CASSLSPLAGVNNEQFF
NA	TRBV4-2	NA	TRBJ1-1	TGTGCCAGCAGCCCCCCTCAGGCCCCCACTGAAGCTTTCTTT	CASSPPQAPTEAFF
few	TRBV7-6	TRBD1	TRBJ2-7	TGTGCCAGCAGCCCCGGGACAGGGCCCTACGAGCAGTACTTC	CASSPGTGPYEQYF
few	TRBV4-1	TRBD2	TRBJ2-7	TGCGCCAGCAGCCTAGCGAGCGGGAGGGCCGGCGAGCAGTACTTC	CASSLASGRAGEQYF
medium-sized	TRBV5-4	NA	TRBJ2-7	TGTGCCAGCAGCCCCCAGGGGAAGGTTTACGAGCAGTACTTC	CASSPQGKVYEQYF
NA	TRBV4-2	TRBD1	TRBJ2-7	TGTGCCAGCAGCCACACGACAGGGGACTCCTACGAGCAGTACTTC	CASSHTTGDSYEQYF
once	TRBV27	NA	TRBJ1-2	TGTGCCAGCAGTTACCCTGGGGGGGGCTACACCTTC	CASSYPGGGYTF
NA	TRBV27	NA	TRBJ2-7	TGTGCCAGCAGTTTAGAAGGGGCCCCAACCTACGAGCAGTACTTC	CASSLEGAPTYEQYF
medium-sized	TRBV11-3	NA	TRBJ2-1	TGTGCCAGCAGCTTCTCCAGTTACAATGAGCAGTTCTTC	CASSFSSYNEQFF
few	TRBV30	TRBD1	TRBJ2-7	TGTGCCTGGAGTTCGAATAGGGGACAGGGGTTGATGGAGCAGTACTTC	CAWSSNRGQGLMEQYF
NA	TRBV7-9	TRBD1	TRBJ2-1	TGTGCCAGCAGCTTAGCGAGAGGACAGGGGGCGAGCAATGAGCAGTTCTTC	CASSLARGQGASNEQFF
once	TRBV7-3	TRBD2	TRBJ2-1	TGTGCCAGCAGCTTAAGCGGGAGGGCTTCGCCCAATGAGCAGTTCTTC	CASSLSGRASPNEQFF
few	TRBV28	NA	TRBJ2-7	TGTGCCAGCAGGGCGGCCTTGGGCGAGCAGTACTTC	CASRAALGEQYF
NA	TRBV5-1	TRBD1	TRBJ2-5	TGCGCCAGCAGCTTCGAACAGGGGATTTTACGGGAGACCCAGTACTTC	CASSFEQGILRETQYF
NA	TRBV7-6	NA	TRBJ2-3	TGTGCCAGCAGCTTAGAGGGGGGCACAGATACGCAGTATTTT	CASSLEGGTDTQYF
NA	TRBV28	NA	TRBJ1-1	TGTGCCAGCAGTTTATCAGGGAGGGCTGAAGCTTTCTTT	CASSLSGRAEAFF
NA	TRBV5-1	TRBD1	TRBJ2-1	TGCGCCAGCAGCTTAATGGGACAGGGGGAAGGACTACCTCACAATGAGCAGTTCTTC	CASSLMGQGEGLPHNEQFF
NA	TRBV5-8	NA	TRBJ2-5	TGTGCCAGCAGCCCGGACAGTGTGGGGACCCAGTACTTC	CASSPDSVGTQYF
NA	TRBV6-5	NA	TRBJ2-1	TGTGCCAGCAGTTCGGGTATACCACCCCAAAATGAGCAGTTCTTC	CASSSGIPPQNEQFF
once	TRBV27	NA	TRBJ2-1	TGTGCCAGCAGTTTATCCACGTTGGCTGAGCAGTTCTTC	CASSLSTLAEQFF
NA	TRBV4-1	NA	TRBJ2-2	TGCGCCAGCAGCCACCGGGGGGCGAGTTTGTCCGGGGAGCTGTTTTTT	CASSHRGASLSGELFF
few	TRBV10-2	NA	TRBJ2-3	TGCGCCAGCAGTGAGGTCAGGGCAGATACGCAGTATTTT	CASSEVRADTQYF
NA	TRBV28	NA	TRBJ1-5	TGTGCCAGCAGTTTAATAATGAGGGCGGGCAATCAGCCCCAGCATTTT	CASSLIMRAGNQPQHF
NA	TRBV11-3	TRBD2	TRBJ2-7	TGTGCCAGCAGCGGCCGGGGGGACCACGAGCAGTACTTC	CASSGRGDHEQYF
once	TRBV27	TRBD1	TRBJ1-6	TGTGCCAGCAGTTTTGCCGGGACAGGGGGCGCGAATTCACCCCTCCACTTT	CASSFAGTGGANSPLHF
NA	TRBV27	TRBD1	TRBJ2-1	TGTGCCAGCAGCGCCGGGACAGGGGGCTACAATGAGCAGTTCTTC	CASSAGTGGYNEQFF
NA	TRBV11-2	TRBD1	TRBJ2-7	TGTGCCAGCAGTCCTATACCGGGACAGGGCAATCGAGGGGCGTACTTC	CASSPIPGQGNRGAYF
NA	TRBV29-1	TRBD1	TRBJ2-7	TGCAGCGTTGGACAGGGGGCCAACGAGCAGTACTTC	CSVGQGANEQYF
NA	TRBV28	TRBD2	TRBJ2-7	TGTGCCAGCTCCTCTTTCATGGGGAGGGAGTACGAGCAGTACTTC	CASSSFMGREYEQYF